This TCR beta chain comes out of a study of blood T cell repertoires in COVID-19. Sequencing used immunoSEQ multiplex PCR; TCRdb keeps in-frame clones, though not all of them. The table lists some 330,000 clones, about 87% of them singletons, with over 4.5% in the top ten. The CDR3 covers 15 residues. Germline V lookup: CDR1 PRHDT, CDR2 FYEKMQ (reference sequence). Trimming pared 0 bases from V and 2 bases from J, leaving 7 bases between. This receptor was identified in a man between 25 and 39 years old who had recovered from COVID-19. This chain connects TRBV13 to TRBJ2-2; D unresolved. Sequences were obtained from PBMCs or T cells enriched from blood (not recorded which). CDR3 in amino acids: CASSLGRRNTGELFF. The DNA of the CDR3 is TGTGCCAGCAGCTTAGGGCGGCGAAACACCGGGGAGCTGTTTTTT. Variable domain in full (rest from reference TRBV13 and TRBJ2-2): AAGVIQSPRHLIKEKRETATLKCYPIPRHDTVYWYQQGPGQDPQFLISFYEKMQSDKGSIPDRFSAQQFSDYHSELNMSSLELGDSALYFCASSLGRRNTGELFFGEGSRLTVL.